The sequence of this TCR beta chain was determined in a study of OX40 agonist ivuxolimab in advanced cancers. Study background: The eligibility criteria allowed prior anti-PD-1, anti-PD-L1 or anti-CTLA-4 therapy, and approximately 42% had some. General study findings and limits: Certain nonresponders likewise exhibited a low normalized T-cell clonal expansion.

CDR1 and CDR2 (germline): MDHEN, SYDVKM. The V and J ends lost 8 bases and 7 bases respectively, with 15 bases between them. This CDR3 comprises 14 residues. Regarding this clone: Its target is not known.

Only in-frame clones appear in the TCRdb table, and some are missing; sequencing was by immunoSEQ multiplex PCR. The sample records about 58,000 clones, around 86% being singletons. The origin of this receptor is an adult with an advanced solid tumor such as melanoma, head and neck, liver or kidney cancer. The source was CD4+ or CD8+ T cells sorted from blood, collected in a trial of the OX40 agonist ivuxolimab. This chain uses TRBV28 with TRBJ1-6; possibly TRBD1 for D (5 bases). The CDR3 is CASRRQSLNSPLHF. The DNA for the CDR3 is TGTGCCAGCCGGAGACAGAGCCTAAATTCACCCCTCCACTTT. The full variable domain, in which reference TRBV28 and TRBJ1-6 provide the parts outside the CDR3, is DVKVTQSSRYLVKRTGEKVFLECVQDMDHENMFWYRQDPGLGLRLIYFSYDVKMKEKGDIPEGYSVSREKKERFSLILESASTNQTSMYLCASRRQSLNSPLHFGNGTRLTVT.